This is a list of T cell receptor beta chains from one sample in a study of T cells in localized non-small cell lung cancer. The data were produced by immunoSEQ multiplex PCR, yet TCRdb's version contains in-frame clones alone and is incomplete. The repertoire includes more than 20,000 clones, 75% to 90% of them detected once, and less than 15% sits in the top ten. The sequenced sample was PBMCs, obtained before any cancer treatment. Every receptor here comes from a man aged 35 to 69 with stage II squamous cell lung carcinoma. The CDR3 runs from the conserved cysteine through the conserved F or W. A D gene is named only where the DNA matches it firmly. Where a row states a size, it is once, few, many or the class of an expanded clone; other rows omit it.

TRBV7-2,TRBJ2-6,TRBD1,-,18,TGTGCCAGCAGCTTACAGACAGGGTCAGGCTCTGGGGCCAACGTCCTGACTTTC,CASSLQTGSGSGANVLTF
TRBV30,TRBJ1-3,TRBD1,-,14,TGTGCCTGGAGAAAGACAGGGGCTGGAAACACCATATATTTT,CAWRKTGAGNTIYF
TRBV6-5,TRBJ1-1,-,once,13,TGTGCCAGCAGTTACTCGAGGGACATTGAAGCTTTCTTT,CASSYSRDIEAFF
TRBV2,TRBJ2-7,TRBD2,-,15,TGTGCCAGCAGCGAGGGACTAGCGAGCTCCTACGAGCAGTACTTC,CASSEGLASSYEQYF
TRBV28,TRBJ2-5,-,-,14,TGTGCCAGCAGTTTTCAGGGGATTCAAGAGACCCAGTACTTC,CASSFQGIQETQYF
TRBV20-1,TRBJ2-7,-,once,11,TGCAGTGGGGCGGCTTCCTACGAGCAGTACTTC,CSGAASYEQYF
TRBV5-1,TRBJ1-2,-,-,11,TGCGCCAGCAGCTTGGGGGACATCCACACCTTC,CASSLGDIHTF
TRBV29-1,TRBJ2-3,TRBD1,-,15,TGCAGCGTTGAAGATGGGACAGTAAAGACAGATACGCAGTATTTT,CSVEDGTVKTDTQYF
TRBV4-3,TRBJ2-2,TRBD1,-,16,TGCGCCAGCAGCCTCCAGACAGGGGCGAACACCGGGGAGCTGTTTTTT,CASSLQTGANTGELFF
TRBV2,TRBJ1-6,TRBD1,-,14,TGTGCCAGCGGGACCGGGACAGGGGGCTCACCCCTCCACTTT,CASGTGTGGSPLHF
TRBV5-1,TRBJ2-3,TRBD2,-,15,TGCGCCAGCAGCTCAGGACTAGCGGGGACAGATACGCAGTATTTT,CASSSGLAGTDTQYF
TRBV2,TRBJ1-5,-,few,14,TGTGCCAGCTCGGGACCATATAGCAATCAGCCCCAGCATTTT,CASSGPYSNQPQHF
TRBV7-9,TRBJ1-5,TRBD1,-,14,TGTGCCAGCAGCTTGACAGGGAACAATCAGCCCCAGCATTTT,CASSLTGNNQPQHF
TRBV10-1,TRBJ1-6,-,-,18,TGCGCCAGCCTAGGGACTTTATCCCGTAGCTCCTATAATTCACCCCTCCACTTT,CASLGTLSRSSYNSPLHF
TRBV2,TRBJ1-2,TRBD1,-,15,TGTGCCAGCAGTGAAGCCCGGGACAGTTTCTATGGCTACACCTTC,CASSEARDSFYGYTF
TRBV6-5,TRBJ2-5,TRBD2,-,16,TGTGCCAGCAGTTACTTTAGCGGGGACTCTCGGGAGACCCAGTACTTC,CASSYFSGDSRETQYF
TRBV7-3,TRBJ2-1,TRBD2,-,17,TGTGCCAGCAGCTTACTCGCTACTAGCGGGGCGTACAATGAGCAGTTCTTC,CASSLLATSGAYNEQFF
TRBV5-1,TRBJ2-7,-,-,15,TGCGCCAGCAGCCTTGAATTAGACGGCTACTACGAGCAGTACTTC,CASSLELDGYYEQYF
TRBV9,TRBJ2-2,TRBD2,-,15,TGTGCCAGCAGCTTCCGCGGGGGAGCCACCGGGGAGCTGTTTTTT,CASSFRGGATGELFF
TRBV7-9,TRBJ2-3,TRBD2,-,18,TGTGCCAGCAGCCTCGGACTAGCGGGAGCCCGTGGCACAGATACGCAGTATTTT,CASSLGLAGARGTDTQYF